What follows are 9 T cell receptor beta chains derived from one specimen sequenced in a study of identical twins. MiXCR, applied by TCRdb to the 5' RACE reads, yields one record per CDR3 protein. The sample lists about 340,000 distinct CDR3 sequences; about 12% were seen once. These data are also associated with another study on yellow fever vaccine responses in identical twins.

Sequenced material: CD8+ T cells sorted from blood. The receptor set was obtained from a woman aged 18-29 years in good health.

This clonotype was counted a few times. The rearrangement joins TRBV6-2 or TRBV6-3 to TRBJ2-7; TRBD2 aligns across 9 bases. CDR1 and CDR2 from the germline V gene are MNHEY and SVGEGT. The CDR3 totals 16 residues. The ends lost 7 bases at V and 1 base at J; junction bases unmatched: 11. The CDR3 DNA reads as TGTGCCAGCAATCAACTCCCTAGCGGGGTATCCTACGAGCAGTACTTC. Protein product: CASNQLPSGVSYEQYF.

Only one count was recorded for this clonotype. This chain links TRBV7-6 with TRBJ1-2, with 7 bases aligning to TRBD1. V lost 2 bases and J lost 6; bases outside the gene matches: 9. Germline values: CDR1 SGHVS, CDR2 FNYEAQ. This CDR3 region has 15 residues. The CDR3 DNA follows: TGTGCCAGCAGCTTAAATATCGAGGGGGCCGATGGCTACACCTTC. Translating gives CASSLNIEGADGYTF. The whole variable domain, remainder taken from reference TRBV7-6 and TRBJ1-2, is GAGVSQSPRYKVTKRGQDVALRCDPISGHVSLYWYRQALGQGPEFLTYFNYEAQQDKSGLPNDRFSAERPEGSISTLTIQRTEQRDSAMYRCASSLNIEGADGYTFGSGTRLTVV.

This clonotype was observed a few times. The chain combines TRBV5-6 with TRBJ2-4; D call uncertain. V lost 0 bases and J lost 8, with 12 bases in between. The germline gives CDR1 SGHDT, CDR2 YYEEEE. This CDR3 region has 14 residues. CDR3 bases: TGTGCCAGCAGCTTGGCCCTGAGTCCGGACATTCAGTACTTC. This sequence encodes CASSLALSPDIQYF.

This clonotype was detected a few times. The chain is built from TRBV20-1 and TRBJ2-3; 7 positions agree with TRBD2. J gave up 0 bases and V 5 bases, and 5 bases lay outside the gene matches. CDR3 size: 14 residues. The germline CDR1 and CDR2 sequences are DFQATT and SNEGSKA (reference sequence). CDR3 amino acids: CSAWAGVSTDTQYF. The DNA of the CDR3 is TGCAGTGCTTGGGCGGGAGTGAGCACAGATACGCAGTATTTT.

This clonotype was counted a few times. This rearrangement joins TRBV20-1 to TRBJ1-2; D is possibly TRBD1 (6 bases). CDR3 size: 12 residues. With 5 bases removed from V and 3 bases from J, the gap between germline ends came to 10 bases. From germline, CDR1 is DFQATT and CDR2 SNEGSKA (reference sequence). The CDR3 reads CSAWGRDYGYTF. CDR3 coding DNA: TGCAGTGCTTGGGGGCGGGACTATGGCTACACCTTC.

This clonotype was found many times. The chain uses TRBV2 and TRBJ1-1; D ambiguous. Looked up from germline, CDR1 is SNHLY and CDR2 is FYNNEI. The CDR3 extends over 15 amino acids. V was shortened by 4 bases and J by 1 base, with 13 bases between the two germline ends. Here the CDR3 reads CASSATAPENTEAFF. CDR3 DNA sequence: TGTGCCAGCAGTGCTACAGCTCCCGAGAACACTGAAGCTTTCTTT.

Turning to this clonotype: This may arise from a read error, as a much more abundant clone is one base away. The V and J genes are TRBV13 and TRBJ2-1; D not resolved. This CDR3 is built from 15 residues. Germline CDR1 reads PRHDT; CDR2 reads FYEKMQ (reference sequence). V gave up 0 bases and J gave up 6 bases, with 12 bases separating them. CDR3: CASSLGAEGGNEQFF. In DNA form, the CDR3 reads TGTGCCAGCAGCTTAGGGGCGGAAGGTGGCAATGAGCAGTTCTTC.

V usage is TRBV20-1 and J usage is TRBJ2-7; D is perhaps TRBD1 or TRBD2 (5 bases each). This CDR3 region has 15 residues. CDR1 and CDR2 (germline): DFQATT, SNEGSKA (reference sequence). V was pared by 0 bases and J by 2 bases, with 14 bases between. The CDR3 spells CSARDRARDPYEQYF. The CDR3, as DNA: TGCAGTGCTAGAGATCGTGCACGGGACCCCTACGAGCAGTACTTC.

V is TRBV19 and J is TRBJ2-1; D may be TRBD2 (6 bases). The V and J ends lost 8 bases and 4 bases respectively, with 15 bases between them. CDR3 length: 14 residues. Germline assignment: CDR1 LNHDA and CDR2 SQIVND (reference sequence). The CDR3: CASSGLALYNEQFF. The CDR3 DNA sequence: TGTGCCAGTTCGGGGCTAGCGCTGTACAATGAGCAGTTCTTC.